This T cell receptor beta chain was documented in a study of T cells in Graves' hyperthyroidism and ophthalmopathy. Patients having uncontrolled infection, another autoimmune disease, pregnancy or lactation were not included. Amplified regions were TCR beta CDR3 sequences from RNA transcripts. TCR CDR3 regions were first amplified by RT-PCR with HTBI primers. TCRdb recomputed calls from the multiplex PCR reads with MiXCR, one row per CDR3 protein. The repertoire has a few hundred thousand distinct CDR3 sequences, approximately 14% of them found once; the top ten carry 6.5% to 8%. Study results and caveats: The model identified upcoming ophthalmopathy a median approximately six months ahead of onset.

V lost 6 bases, J lost 6 bases, and 12 bases lay in between. This CDR3 region has 13 residues. Germline V gene data show CDR1 as SNHLY and CDR2 as FYNNEI. This clonotype was observed at least ten times. Its antigen is as yet unknown. The rearrangement uses TRBV2 and TRBJ2-1, with a weak D call TRBD1 (5 bases). The sequence was collected from a woman aged 25 to 39 with Graves' hyperthyroidism. Sequenced material: blood. CDR3 sequence: CASRPDRFNEQFF. The CDR3 DNA follows: TGTGCCAGCAGGCCCGACAGATTCAATGAGCAGTTCTTC.